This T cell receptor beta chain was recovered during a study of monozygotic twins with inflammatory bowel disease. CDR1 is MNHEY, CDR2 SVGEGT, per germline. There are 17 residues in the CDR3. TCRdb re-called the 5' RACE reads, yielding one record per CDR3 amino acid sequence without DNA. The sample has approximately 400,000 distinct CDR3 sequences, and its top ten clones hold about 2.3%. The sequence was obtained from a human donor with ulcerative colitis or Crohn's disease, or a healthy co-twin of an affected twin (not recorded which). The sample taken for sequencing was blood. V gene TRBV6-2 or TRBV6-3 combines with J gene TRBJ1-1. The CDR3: CASRKKGKFGENTEAFF.